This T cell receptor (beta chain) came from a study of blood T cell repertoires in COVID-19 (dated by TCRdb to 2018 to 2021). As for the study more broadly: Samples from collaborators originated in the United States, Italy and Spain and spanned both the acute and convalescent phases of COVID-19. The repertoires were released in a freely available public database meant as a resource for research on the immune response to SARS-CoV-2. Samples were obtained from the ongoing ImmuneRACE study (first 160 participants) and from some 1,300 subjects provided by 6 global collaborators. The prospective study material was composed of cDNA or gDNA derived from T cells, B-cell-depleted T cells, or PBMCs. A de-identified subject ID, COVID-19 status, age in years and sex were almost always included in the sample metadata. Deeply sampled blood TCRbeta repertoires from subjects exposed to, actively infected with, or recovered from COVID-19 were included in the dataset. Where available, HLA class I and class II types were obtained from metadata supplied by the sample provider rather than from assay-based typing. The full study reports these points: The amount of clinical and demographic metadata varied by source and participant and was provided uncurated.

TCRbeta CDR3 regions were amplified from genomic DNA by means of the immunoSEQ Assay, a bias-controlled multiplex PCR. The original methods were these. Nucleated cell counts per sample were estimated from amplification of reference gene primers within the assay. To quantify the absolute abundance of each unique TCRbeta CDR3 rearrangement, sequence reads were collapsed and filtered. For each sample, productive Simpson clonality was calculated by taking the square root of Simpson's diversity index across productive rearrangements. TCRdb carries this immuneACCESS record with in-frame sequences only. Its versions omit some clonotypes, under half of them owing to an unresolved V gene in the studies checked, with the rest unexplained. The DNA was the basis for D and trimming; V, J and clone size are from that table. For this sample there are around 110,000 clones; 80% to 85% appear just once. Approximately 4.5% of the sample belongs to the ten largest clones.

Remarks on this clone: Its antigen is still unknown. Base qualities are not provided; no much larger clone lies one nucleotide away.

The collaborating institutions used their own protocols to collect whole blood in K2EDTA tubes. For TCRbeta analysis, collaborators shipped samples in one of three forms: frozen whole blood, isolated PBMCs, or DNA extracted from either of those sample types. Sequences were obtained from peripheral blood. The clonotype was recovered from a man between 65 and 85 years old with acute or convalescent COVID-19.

The encoded CDR3 is CASSLEELFF. In nucleotides, the sequence is TGTGCCAGCAGCTTAGAAGAACTGTTCTTC. The chain is assembled from TRBV7-9 and TRBJ2-1, with no reliable assignment of the D segment. Looking up the germline V gene (reference sequence) yields CDR1 SEHNR and CDR2 FQNEAQ. Including cysteine and phenylalanine, the CDR3 has 10 amino acids. The read is trimmed to its CDR3 DNA, 30 bases read in frame from base 1. The junction carries 7 bases between V and J, which are trimmed by 1 base and 15 bases respectively.